This entry lists 19 T cell receptor beta chains sequenced from one sample in a study of cytomegalovirus exposure and HLA in healthy donors. In the PCR, 60 Vbeta and 13 Jbeta primers were used. Data came from immunoSEQ multiplex PCR; TCRdb stores just in-frame clones and leaves some out. The sample lists 120,000 to 150,000 clones, 75% to 85% seen once, with around 3% in the top ten. The sequenced sample was PBMCs. The origin of the receptors is a female donor in good health and CMV-seronegative.

V and J are TRBV30 and TRBJ2-2; D remains ambiguous. Looked up from germline, CDR1 is GTSNPN and CDR2 is SVGIG (reference sequence). V lost 1 base and J 2 bases, leaving 5 bases between the germline ends. This CDR3 contains 13 residues. The CDR3 region has the DNA TGTGCCTGGAGTGCCGTCAACACCGGGGAGCTGTTTTTT. It translates to CAWSAVNTGELFF. The entire variable domain, with the rest obtained from reference TRBV30 and TRBJ2-2, is as follows: SQTIHQWPATLVQPVGSPLSLECTVEGTSNPNLYWYRQAAGRGLQLLFYSVGIGQISSEVPQNLSASRPQDRQFILSSKKLLLSDSGFYLCAWSAVNTGELFFGEGSRLTVL.

The CDR3 loop is CATSRDQRESYEQYF. The CDR3 bases are TGTGCCACCAGCAGAGATCAGCGGGAGAGTTACGAGCAGTACTTC. The genes are TRBV15 and TRBJ2-7; 8 nucleotides match TRBD2. Trimming removed 0 bases from V and 4 bases from J; junction bases left unmatched: 5. Germline CDR1 and CDR2: LNHNV and YYDKDF (reference sequence). This CDR3 is built from 15 residues.

The chain couples TRBV30 to TRBJ2-2; a possible D gene is TRBD2 (5 bases). Germline CDR1 and CDR2: GTSNPN and SVGIG (reference sequence). The CDR3 covers 13 residues. The V end lost 3 bases, the J end lost 9 bases, and 14 bases lay between the germline ends. The CDR3 sequence: CAWSAGSLRELFF. The CDR3 DNA sequence: TGTGCCTGGAGCGCGGGCAGCCTACGGGAGCTGTTTTTT.

This clone was found a few times. V usage is TRBV2 and J usage is TRBJ2-1; 9 nucleotides align to TRBD2. Trimming removed 7 bases from V and 2 bases from J; junction bases left unmatched: 3. This CDR3 comprises 14 residues. Germline V gene sequence: CDR1 SNHLY, CDR2 FYNNEI. The CDR3 DNA reads as TGTGCCAGCATGCGGGAGGGGCCCTACAATGAGCAGTTCTTC. Amino acid sequence: CASMREGPYNEQFF.

The V call is TRBV11-3, the J call TRBJ2-5; D unclear. The CDR3 is 15 residues long. Looked up from germline, CDR1 is SGHNT and CDR2 is YENEEA. The germline V and J ends were trimmed by 5 bases and 2 bases, with 15 bases remaining between them. The CDR3 nucleotides read TGTGCCAGCAGCCCTCATCCAGGAAGGCAAGAGACCCAGTACTTC. Translated, it gives CASSPHPGRQETQYF.

V usage is TRBV30 and J usage is TRBJ1-1; weak D call: TRBD1 (6 bases). The ends were cut back, 3 bases at V and 1 base at J, with 12 bases in the middle. Germline V gene sequence: CDR1 GTSNPN, CDR2 SVGIG (reference sequence). CDR3 length: 14 residues. The CDR3 bases are TGTGCCTGGAGGGCAGGGGCGAAGAACACTGAAGCTTTCTTT. Amino acids: CAWRAGAKNTEAFF.

V is TRBV27 and J is TRBJ2-1, with D unresolved. The V end lost 4 bases, the J end lost 6 bases, and 10 bases lay between the germline ends. Germline V CDR1 and CDR2: MNHEY, SMNVEV (reference sequence). This CDR3 is built from 13 residues. CDR3 bases: TGTGCCAGCAGTTGGGCCAGTGGCAATGAGCAGTTCTTC. The encoded protein is CASSWASGNEQFF.

This chain uses TRBV11-2 with TRBJ2-6; D gene unclear. Deletions cut 3 bases from V and 1 base from J, with 13 bases between. CDR3 size: 17 residues. CDR1 is SGHAT, CDR2 FQNNGV, per germline. The CDR3 reads CASSFEPLWSGANVLTF. CDR3 in DNA: TGTGCCAGCAGCTTCGAACCCCTATGGTCTGGGGCCAACGTCCTGACTTTC.

The CDR3 nucleotides read TGTGCCAGCAGCTTTGTAGCTGCCAATGAGCAGTTCTTC. This translates into CASSFVAANEQFF. The rearrangement joins TRBV7-6 to TRBJ2-1; D is unclear. This CDR3 has 13 amino acids. The germline CDR1 and CDR2 sequences are SGHVS and FNYEAQ. V was clipped by 3 bases and J by 6 bases, with 9 bases between them.

This clone was counted between two and nine times. J is TRBJ1-4 and V is TRBV9; D is unresolved. The CDR3 extends over 16 amino acids. Germline assignment: CDR1 SGDLS and CDR2 YYNGEE. Trimming took 0 bases from V and 8 from J, leaving 17 bases between them. In nucleotides, the CDR3 is TGTGCCAGCAGCGTAGCTAGAGACGGGAGGAGCGAAAAACTGTTTTTT. It specifies CASSVARDGRSEKLFF.

The rearrangement links TRBV4-3 to TRBJ2-3; 8 bases agree with TRBD2. With V trimmed by 4 bases and J by 5 bases, 11 bases remained unmatched. Per the germline V gene, CDR1 is LGHNA and CDR2 is YSLEER. The CDR3 totals 16 residues. The CDR3 here is CASSPLQAGEIDTQYF. As DNA, the CDR3 is TGCGCCAGCAGCCCCCTTCAAGCGGGGGAGATAGATACGCAGTATTTT.

This rearrangement joins TRBV9 to TRBJ2-1; a weak D match, TRBD2 (5 bases). The germline CDR1 and CDR2 sequences are SGDLS and YYNGEE. The CDR3 contains 15 residues. Trimming pared 4 bases from V and 5 bases from J, leaving 16 bases between. This CDR3 is CASSPRGPLDNEQFF. CDR3 sequence (DNA): TGTGCCAGCAGCCCCCGAGGGCCGTTGGACAATGAGCAGTTCTTC.

This clone appeared a few times. The chain combines TRBV6-6 with TRBJ2-3, with 9 bases matching TRBD2. The V gene end was trimmed by 8 bases and the J gene end by 0 bases; junction bases not matched to a gene: 3. Germline lookup yields CDR1 MNHNY and CDR2 SVGAGI (reference sequence). This CDR3 comprises 14 residues. Here the CDR3 DNA reads TGTGCCAGCCGGCGGGAGGGTAGCACAGATACGCAGTATTTT. It yields the protein CASRREGSTDTQYF.

This CDR3 reads CSVESGGCEAFF. In nucleotides, the CDR3 is TGCAGCGTTGAATCAGGGGGTTGTGAAGCTTTCTTT. The rearrangement uses TRBV29-1 and TRBJ1-1; 7 bases map to TRBD1. Germline V gene lookup returns CDR1 SQVTM and CDR2 ANQGSEA. The CDR3 runs to 12 residues. Trimming took 2 bases from V and 7 from J; bases not matched to a gene: 4. Together with reference TRBV29-1 and TRBJ1-1, the CDR3 gives the full variable domain: SAVISQKPSRDICQRGTSLTIQCQVDSQVTMMFWYRQQPGQSLTLIATANQGSEATYESGFVIDKFPISRPNLTFSTLTVSNMSPEDSSIYLCSVESGGCEAFFGQGTRLTVV.

V is TRBV20-1 and J is TRBJ1-2; D is uncertain. Germline V gene sequence: CDR1 DFQATT, CDR2 SNEGSKA (reference sequence). The CDR3 is 11 residues long. V lost 6 bases, J lost 7 bases, and 12 bases lay in between. CDR3 sequence (DNA): TGCAGTGCCGAGGGTGGCTGTGGCTACACCTTC. It codes for CSAEGGCGYTF.

V gene TRBV11-2 combines with J gene TRBJ1-1; TRBD1 matches 7 bases. Trimming removed 1 base from V and 0 bases from J; junction bases left unmatched: 5. The CDR3 consists of 16 residues. The germline gives CDR1 SGHAT, CDR2 FQNNGV. CDR3: CASSLGQGNMNTEAFF. The CDR3 DNA is TGTGCCAGCAGCTTAGGACAGGGAAACATGAACACTGAAGCTTTCTTT.

The V call is TRBV7-9, the J call TRBJ2-7; the match to TRBD2 covers 12 bases. The trim removed 5 bases at V and 4 bases at J, leaving 15 bases unmatched. CDR1 and CDR2 from the germline V gene are SEHNR and FQNEAQ (reference sequence). CDR3 length: 18 amino acids. The CDR3 loop is CASSRTSGLAGKAYEQYF. Here the CDR3 DNA reads TGTGCCAGCAGCCGGACCAGTGGACTAGCGGGAAAGGCATACGAGCAGTACTTC.

The chain recombines TRBV30 with TRBJ2-5; 7 bases are a match to TRBD1. With V trimmed by 5 bases and J by 3 bases, 6 bases remained unmatched. Germline assignment: CDR1 GTSNPN and CDR2 SVGIG (reference sequence). The CDR3 is made up of 13 amino acids. The CDR3 loop is CAWWTGTEETQYF. The CDR3 nucleotides read TGTGCCTGGTGGACCGGGACAGAAGAGACCCAGTACTTC. The full variable domain, its missing parts supplied by reference TRBV30 and TRBJ2-5, is SQTIHQWPATLVQPVGSPLSLECTVEGTSNPNLYWYRQAAGRGLQLLFYSVGIGQISSEVPQNLSASRPQDRQFILSSKKLLLSDSGFYLCAWWTGTEETQYFGPGTRLLVL.

The genes are TRBV30 and TRBJ1-2; D is unclear. Trimming took off 2 bases at V and 4 bases at J, with 8 bases between the two ends. The CDR3 runs to 12 residues. Germline CDR1 and CDR2: GTSNPN and SVGIG (reference sequence). The CDR3 sequence: CAWSPGAYGYTF. The CDR3 DNA reads TGTGCCTGGAGTCCGGGAGCCTATGGCTACACCTTC.